The source of this TCR beta chain is a study of STAT3 mutations in large granular lymphocyte leukemia. Study-wide background: Immunosuppressive therapy was given to more than half of T-LGLL patients. Overall study findings and caveats: In T-cell large granular lymphocyte leukemia, about half of patients showed multiple immunodominant subclonotypes. Suggested: STAT3 mutation was not the ancestral event for these clonal expansions.

Here immunoSEQ multiplex PCR was the method, and the copy in TCRdb shows in-frame clones only, minus some. The sample gives about 12,000 clones, 88% of which show up once; about 12% is in the top ten. The CDR3 contains 15 residues. Germline values: CDR1 SGHRS, CDR2 YFSETQ. Trimming cost V 1 base and J 3 bases, with 8 bases left between them. In its sample, this clone was seen a few times. Its antigen is as yet unknown. The sequenced material came from PBMCs. V and J are TRBV5-1 and TRBJ2-6, with a possible D match to TRBD1 (5 bases). This clonotype originated in a human donor with T large granular lymphocyte leukemia. Some clones in this sample may be carry-over from other donors' samples. The CDR3 DNA reads TGCGCCAGCAGCTTGCAGGGTTTTGGGGCCAACGTCCTGACTTTC. It specifies CASSLQGFGANVLTF.